This T cell receptor beta chain was identified during a study of regulatory T cells in long-lasting Graves disease. Deletions cut 6 bases from V and 8 bases from J, with 17 bases between. The length of the CDR3 is 15 residues. Germline lookup yields CDR1 MNHEY and CDR2 SMNVEV (reference sequence). Both iRepertoire HTBI primers and Arm-PCR of CDR3 regions were used to build the TCR beta libraries. MiXCR was run by TCRdb on the multiplex PCR reads, yielding one entry per CDR3 protein. The sample includes 400,000 to 500,000 distinct CDR3 sequences, 21% of them seen just once. This clonotype was observed a handful of times. The time point was: persistent/refractory GD, antithyroid drugs over 5 years with positive TRAb. PBMC RNA served as the TCR library source.

The J gene is TRBJ1-6, the V gene TRBV27, with unresolved D. The sequencing here drew on peripheral blood mononuclear cells (PBMCs), taken when the disease was refractory, from a patient treated with antithyroid drugs. The TCR comes from a female donor with Graves disease. CDR3 sequence (DNA): TGTGCCAGCAGCTCACTAGGCCCCACTGATTCACCCCTCCACTTT. Its protein is CASSSLGPTDSPLHF.